The next 11 T cell receptor beta chains were all read from a single sample in a study of blood T cell repertoires in COVID-19. Profiling relied on immunoSEQ multiplex PCR, and the TCRdb table lists in-frame clones only, not all of them. The table shows 250,000 to 350,000 clones, with approximately 90% occurring only once. Specimen: peripheral blood. These receptors originate from a woman aged 45 to 65 who had recovered from COVID-19.

This clone was seen a handful of times. The gene calls are TRBV7-2 and TRBJ2-1, with TRBD2 identical over 12 bases. Germline V lookup: CDR1 SGHTA, CDR2 FQGNSA. V dropped 3 bases and J dropped 8; count of bases not matched to a gene: 2. The CDR3 has 14 amino acids. The CDR3 sequence: CASSFSSGGDEQFF. CDR3 nucleotide sequence: TGTGCCAGCAGCTTCTCTAGCGGGGGGGATGAGCAGTTCTTC.

V and J are TRBV6-5 and TRBJ2-3, with D uncertain. CDR1 is MNHEY, CDR2 SVGAGI, per germline. The CDR3 covers 15 residues. The germline V and J ends were trimmed by 6 bases and 1 base, with 14 bases remaining between them. The CDR3 protein is CASSSLAARTDTQYF. CDR3 sequence (DNA): TGTGCCAGCAGCTCCTTAGCCGCCCGCACAGATACGCAGTATTTT.

The chain recombines TRBV7-2 with TRBJ2-3, with D possibly matching TRBD2 (6 bases). The V end lost 0 bases, the J end lost 0 bases, and 10 bases lay between the germline ends. Germline V CDR1 and CDR2: SGHTA, FQGNSA. The CDR3 runs to 16 residues. The CDR3 region has the DNA TGTGCCAGCAGCTTAGCTCAGGGACTTAGCACAGATACGCAGTATTTT. It yields the protein CASSLAQGLSTDTQYF.

CDR3 amino acids: CASSFSGIADNNEQFF. Here the CDR3 DNA reads TGTGCCAGCAGTTTTAGCGGGATTGCCGACAACAATGAGCAGTTCTTC. The chain is built from TRBV28 and TRBJ2-1, with TRBD2 matching over 8 bases. This CDR3 region has 16 residues. Unmatched junction bases numbered 9, after V lost 3 bases and J lost 5 bases. Germline values: CDR1 MDHEN, CDR2 SYDVKM.

The chain has TRBV27 and TRBJ1-4; TRBD1 aligns across 9 bases. The CDR3 covers 15 residues. The V gene's germline CDR1 is MNHEY and CDR2 SMNVEV (reference sequence). J was trimmed by 8 bases and V by 2 bases; bases with no gene match: 6. Here the CDR3 reads CASSLTGQGIEKLFF. CDR3 DNA: TGTGCCAGCAGTTTAACGGGACAGGGCATCGAAAAACTGTTTTTT.

The chain has TRBV6-2 or TRBV6-3 and TRBJ1-1; D is undetermined. Germline CDR1 and CDR2: MNHEY and SVGEGT. This CDR3 is built from 13 residues. V dropped 0 bases and J dropped 7 bases, with 9 bases sitting between them. The CDR3 loop reads CASSYSNRGEAFF. In nucleotides, the CDR3 is TGTGCCAGCAGTTACTCGAATAGAGGTGAAGCTTTCTTT.

The rearrangement links TRBV7-6 to TRBJ2-1; TRBD2 matches 9 bases. CDR1 is SGHVS, CDR2 FNYEAQ, per germline. The CDR3 is made up of 15 amino acids. Germline trimming cut 4 bases from V and 6 bases from J; bases unmatched to any gene: 7. CDR3 loop: CASSSSSGKGNEQFF. In DNA, the CDR3 is TGTGCCAGCAGCTCCTCTAGCGGGAAAGGCAATGAGCAGTTCTTC.

This clone was counted a single time. The CDR3 bases are TGTGCCAGCAGTTGGGGCGGGAGCGGGAACAATGAGCAGTTCTTC. The encoded protein is CASSWGGSGNNEQFF. The V gene is TRBV28, the J gene TRBJ2-1, with 7 bases fitting TRBD2. CDR1 and CDR2 (germline): MDHEN, SYDVKM. The CDR3 length is 15 residues. Germline trimming cut 4 bases from V and 5 bases from J; bases unmatched to any gene: 8.

The chain carries TRBV7-6 and TRBJ2-2; 7 bases are a match to TRBD1. J lost 3 bases, V lost 1 base, and 11 bases had no gene match. The CDR3 spans 18 residues. Per germline, CDR1 SGHVS and CDR2 FNYEAQ. The CDR3 sequence: CASSLVRLGQSYTGELFF. The CDR3 region has the DNA TGTGCCAGCAGCTTAGTTCGATTGGGACAGAGCTACACCGGGGAGCTGTTTTTT.

The V call is TRBV5-1, the J call TRBJ2-7; 8 bases line up with TRBD2. Germline V gene data show CDR1 as SGHRS and CDR2 as YFSETQ. The trim removed 5 bases at V and 5 bases at J, leaving 12 bases unmatched. The CDR3 sequence is 15 residues long. The CDR3 reads CASSPPGRGKDEQYF. In DNA, the CDR3 is TGCGCCAGCAGTCCCCCCGGGAGGGGGAAAGACGAGCAGTACTTC.

This sequence joins TRBV5-4 and TRBJ2-6; TRBD1 agrees at 10 bases. The V segment lost 4 bases and the J segment 0 bases; nucleotides outside the gene matches: 7. The CDR3 is 18 amino acids. Looked up from germline, CDR1 is SGHNT and CDR2 is YYREEE (reference sequence). The CDR3, as DNA: TGTGCCAGCAGCCGAAGGGGACAGGGGTTCTCTGGGGCCAACGTCCTGACTTTC. Protein: CASSRRGQGFSGANVLTF.